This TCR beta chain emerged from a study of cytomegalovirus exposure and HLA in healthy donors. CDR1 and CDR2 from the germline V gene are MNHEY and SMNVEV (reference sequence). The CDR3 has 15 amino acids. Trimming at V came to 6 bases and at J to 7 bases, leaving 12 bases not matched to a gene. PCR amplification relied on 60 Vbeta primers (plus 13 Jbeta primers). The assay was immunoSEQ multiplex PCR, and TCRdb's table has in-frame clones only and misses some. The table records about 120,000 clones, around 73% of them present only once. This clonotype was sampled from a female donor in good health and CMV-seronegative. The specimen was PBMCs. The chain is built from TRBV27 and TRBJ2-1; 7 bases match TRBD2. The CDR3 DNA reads TGTGCCAGCAGGACTTTGCGGGAGAGTAGAAATGAGCAGTTCTTC. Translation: CASRTLRESRNEQFF.